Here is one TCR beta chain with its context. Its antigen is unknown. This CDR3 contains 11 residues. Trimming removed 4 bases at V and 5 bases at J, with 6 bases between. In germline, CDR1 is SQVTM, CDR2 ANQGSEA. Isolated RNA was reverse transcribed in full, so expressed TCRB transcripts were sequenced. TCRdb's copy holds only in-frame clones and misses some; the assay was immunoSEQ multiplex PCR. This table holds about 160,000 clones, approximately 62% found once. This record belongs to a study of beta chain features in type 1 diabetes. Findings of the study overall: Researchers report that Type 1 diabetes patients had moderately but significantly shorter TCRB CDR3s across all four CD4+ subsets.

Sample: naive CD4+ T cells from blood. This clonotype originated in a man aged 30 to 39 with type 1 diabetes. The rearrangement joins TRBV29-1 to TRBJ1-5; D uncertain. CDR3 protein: CSVVVDQPQHF. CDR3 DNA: TGCAGCGTTGTCGTGGATCAGCCCCAGCATTTT.